Included here is one TCR beta chain sequence, with context. Using a J-beta primer mix together with a sample-barcoded 5' primer, a second PCR was run for about 6 to 12 cycles. Every single cDNA molecule received a tag from a template-switch adaptor with 12 random nucleotides. TCRdb reprocessed the 5' RACE reads via MiXCR and lists one record per CDR3 protein. The repertoire has about 1.4 million distinct CDR3 sequences, roughly 60% of them found once; the top ten carry about 6.7%. The ends were cut back, 4 bases at V and 2 bases at J, with 13 bases in the middle. CDR3 length equals 15 residues. Looked up from germline, CDR1 is SGDLS and CDR2 is YYNGEE. This sample was taken from a study of blood T cells in healthy people across ages. The donors, all healthy, were Caucasians living in Russia, aged about 6 to 90.

This TCR derives from a young man in good health. The genes are TRBV9 and TRBJ2-1; possibly TRBD1 for D (7 bases). Sequences were obtained from blood. The CDR3 sequence is CASSSRDSPYNEQFF. CDR3 DNA sequence: TGTGCCAGCAGCTCGCGGGACAGTCCCTACAATGAGCAGTTCTTC.